These 30 T cell receptor beta chains were all obtained from the same sample, sequenced in a study of molecular identifiers for immune sequencing clone quantification. TCRdb reprocessed the PCR reads with MiXCR, giving one entry per CDR3 protein. Here the sample spans 38,000 or so distinct CDR3 sequences, approximately 17% being singletons. Sequenced material: naive CD8+ T cells from blood, with Jurkat cell RNA spiked in. Subset reported: FACS-sorted CD8+CD4-CCR7+CD45RA+ naive T cells. The source of these receptors is a human donor in good health. Some libraries in this study had Jurkat cell RNA spiked in.

In its sample, this clonotype was seen many times. This chain uses TRBV9 with TRBJ2-1, with D hard to call. The germline CDR1 and CDR2 sequences are SGDLS and YYNGEE. The CDR3 is 11 amino acids. V was trimmed by 1 base and J by 8 bases, leaving 4 bases between them. The CDR3 loop reads CASSVSYEQFF. CDR3 nucleotides: TGTGCCAGCAGCGTAAGCTATGAGCAGTTCTTC.

This clonotype was counted at least ten times. The V gene is TRBV7-9, the J gene TRBJ1-5; the D is unclear. The V end was cut by 4 bases, the J end by 0 bases, with 1 base between. There are 12 residues in the CDR3. Germline CDR1 SEHNR, CDR2 FQNEAQ (reference sequence). This CDR3 reads CASSYSNQPQHF. DNA of the CDR3: TGTGCCAGCAGCTATAGCAATCAGCCCCAGCATTTT. Variable domain in full (rest from reference TRBV7-9 and TRBJ1-5): DTGVSQNPRHKITKRGQNVTFRCDPISEHNRLYWYRQTLGQGPEFLTYFQNEAQLEKSRLLSDRFSAERPKGSFSTLEIQRTEQGDSAMYLCASSYSNQPQHFGDGTRLSIL.

At least ten counts were recorded for this clonotype. This chain links TRBV14 with TRBJ2-7; TRBD1 or TRBD2 may be the D gene (5 bases each). There are 16 residues in the CDR3. The germline gives CDR1 SGHDN, CDR2 FVKESK. Trimming shortened V by 0 bases and J by 0 bases, and 12 bases separated the two germline ends. The CDR3 nucleotides are TGTGCCAGCAGCCAAGAAAGGGACGGACTCTCCTACGAGCAGTACTTC. Protein product: CASSQERDGLSYEQYF. The full variable domain, completed using reference TRBV14 and TRBJ2-7, is EAGVTQFPSHSVIEKGQTVTLRCDPISGHDNLYWYRRVMGKEIKFLLHFVKESKQDESGMPNNRFLAERTGGTYSTLKVQPAELEDSGVYFCASSQERDGLSYEQYFGPGTRLTVT.

In its sample, this clonotype was seen many times. V usage is TRBV7-8 and J usage is TRBJ2-6; D gene ambiguous. Deletions cut 3 bases from V and 3 bases from J, with 3 bases between. The CDR3 is 13 amino acids. Germline CDR1 reads SGHVS; CDR2 reads FQNEAQ. The CDR3 DNA is TGTGCCAGCAGCTTCTATGGGGCCAACGTCCTGACTTTC. This codes for CASSFYGANVLTF.

This clonotype was picked up many times. The rearrangement links TRBV7-6 to TRBJ2-3; 8 bases match TRBD2. CDR1 is SGHVS and CDR2 is FNYEAQ in the germline V gene. The V and J ends lost 3 bases and 2 bases, in that order; junction bases with no gene match: 4. The CDR3 covers 15 residues. DNA for the CDR3: TGTGCCAGCAGCTTGGCACTAGCGGTCACAGATACGCAGTATTTT. Its translation: CASSLALAVTDTQYF.

This clonotype was observed many times. This chain connects TRBV4-3 to TRBJ2-2, with D uncertain. Germline loops: CDR1 LGHNA, CDR2 YSLEER. This CDR3 region has 16 residues. V lost 0 bases to trimming and J lost 0 bases, with 8 bases between them. This CDR3 reads CASSQDGATNTGELFF. DNA for the CDR3: TGCGCCAGCAGCCAAGACGGTGCTACGAACACCGGGGAGCTGTTTTTT.

There are many counts of this clonotype. The chain employs TRBV20-1 and TRBJ2-7, with D perhaps TRBD2 (6 bases). This CDR3 region has 12 residues. Germline lookup yields CDR1 DFQATT and CDR2 SNEGSKA (reference sequence). The CDR3 protein is CSSGRLLYEQYF. The CDR3 DNA reads TGCAGCAGTGGGAGGCTCCTCTACGAGCAGTACTTC.

Many counts were recorded for this clonotype. This chain links TRBV5-8 with TRBJ1-6; TRBD1 is a possible D gene (5 bases). The V end lost 2 bases, the J end lost 3 bases, and 12 bases lay between the germline ends. The CDR3 extends over 16 amino acids. CDR1 and CDR2 (germline): SGHTS, YDEGEE. For the CDR3, the DNA is TGTGCCAGCAGCTTAATCCCACAGGACTATAATTCACCCCTCCACTTT. This sequence encodes CASSLIPQDYNSPLHF.

The V and J genes are TRBV5-1 and TRBJ1-1; 10 bases match TRBD1. The ends lost 0 bases at V and 4 bases at J; junction bases unmatched: 3. From germline, CDR1 is SGHRS and CDR2 YFSETQ. The CDR3 has 15 residues. The CDR3 nucleotides read TGCGCCAGCAGCTTGGGGACAGGGGGGGGCACTGAAGCTTTCTTT. Protein: CASSLGTGGGTEAFF.

The genes are TRBV7-9 and TRBJ2-1, with unresolved D. The CDR3 is 11 residues long. The V and J ends lost 5 bases and 9 bases respectively, with 8 bases between them. Germline V CDR1 and CDR2: SEHNR, FQNEAQ (reference sequence). DNA for the CDR3: TGTGCCAGCAGCCCTTGGGGTGAGCAGTTCTTC. Translating it yields CASSPWGEQFF.

This clonotype has at least ten counts. This rearrangement joins TRBV5-6 to TRBJ2-1; D tentatively reads TRBD1 or TRBD2 (5 bases each). Trimming cost V 2 bases and J 6 bases, with 15 bases left between them. CDR3 length equals 15 residues. Germline loops: CDR1 SGHDT, CDR2 YYEEEE. CDR3: CASSFGGVTGNEQFF. The CDR3 DNA is TGTGCCAGCAGCTTTGGGGGAGTAACTGGCAATGAGCAGTTCTTC.

This clonotype was observed at least ten times. The chain links TRBV6-5 to TRBJ1-5; D is ambiguous. Germline-derived CDR1 and CDR2 are MNHEY and SVGAGI. The V end was cut by 5 bases, the J end by 4 bases, with 9 bases between. The CDR3 length is 13 residues. DNA of the CDR3: TGTGCCAGCAGTGTCACGGAGAATCAGCCCCAGCATTTT. It yields the protein CASSVTENQPQHF.

The J gene is TRBJ2-3, the V gene TRBV20-1; 8 bases agree with TRBD1. The germline V gene encodes CDR1 DFQATT and CDR2 SNEGSKA (reference sequence). V lost 5 bases to trimming and J lost 0 bases; unmatched junction nucleotides: 4. The CDR3 runs to 14 residues. The CDR3 spells CSALDRESTDTQYF. The DNA of the CDR3 is TGCAGTGCTCTGGACAGGGAAAGCACAGATACGCAGTATTTT.

Many counts were recorded for this clonotype. The chain is built from TRBV12-5 and TRBJ1-1, with D perhaps matching TRBD1 (5 bases). Germline loops: CDR1 LGHNT, CDR2 FRNRAP. This CDR3 spans 12 amino acids. CDR3 sequence reads: CAHRGSYTEAFF. The CDR3 nucleotides read TGTGCCCACCGGGGCAGCTACACTGAAGCTTTCTTT.

This clonotype was counted many times. The chain couples TRBV4-3 to TRBJ2-1, with D tentatively TRBD2 (5 bases). Germline V lookup: CDR1 LGHNA, CDR2 YSLEER. V was cut by 0 bases and J by 2 bases, with 8 bases left in between. CDR3 length equals 15 residues. CDR3 sequence (DNA): TGCGCCAGCAGCCAAGACCGGGATGCCTACAATGAGCAGTTCTTC. Residues: CASSQDRDAYNEQFF.

The rearrangement uses TRBV13 and TRBJ2-5; a weak D match, TRBD1 (5 bases). This CDR3 region has 16 residues. The germline CDR1 and CDR2 sequences are PRHDT and FYEKMQ (reference sequence). Deletions cut 1 base from V and 4 bases from J, with 16 bases between. CDR3 region: CASSLDQGLGGETQYF. The CDR3 coding sequence is TGTGCCAGCAGCTTAGACCAGGGTCTGGGTGGAGAGACCCAGTACTTC.

This clonotype was counted between two and nine times. V usage is TRBV13 and J usage is TRBJ2-7, with 13 bases that match TRBD2. Germline lookup yields CDR1 PRHDT and CDR2 FYEKMQ (reference sequence). The J segment lost 2 bases and the V segment lost 5 bases, leaving 3 bases of the junction unmatched. The CDR3 runs 15 residues. The CDR3 region is CASSMGLAGTYEQYF. CDR3 in DNA: TGTGCCAGCAGCATGGGACTAGCGGGGACCTACGAGCAGTACTTC.

A word on this clonotype: This could be a read error, since a much larger clone is one nucleotide away. The chain has TRBV24-1 and TRBJ2-1; no clear D gene. The germline gives CDR1 KGHDR, CDR2 SFDVKD. There are 12 residues in the CDR3. This chain's CDR3 is CATSDGSYEQLF. CDR3 nucleotides: TGTGCCACCAGTGATGGATCCTATGAGCAGCTCTTC.

Comments on this clonotype: A clone one base away is much larger, so this may be a read error. Here the CDR3 omits its conserved ending phenylalanine or tryptophan, so a read error is the likely source. The chain combines TRBV6-4 with TRBJ1-1; D possibly corresponds to TRBD1 (6 bases). Germline V gene sequence: CDR1 MRHNA, CDR2 SNTAGT. The V end was cut by 8 bases, the J end by 0 bases, with 10 bases between. This CDR3 is 13 amino acids long. CDR3 in DNA: TGTGCCAGCGCCAGGGGAATGAACACTGAAGCTTTCTCT. Its translation: CASARGMNTEAFS.

This clonotype has a handful of counts. The chain combines TRBV19 with TRBJ1-2; no definite D call. In germline, CDR1 is LNHDA, CDR2 SQIVND (reference sequence). The CDR3 sequence is 11 residues long. Trimming stripped 10 bases from V and 3 bases from J, with 9 bases between. CDR3 DNA: TGTGCCACCAGCGAATACTATGGCTACACCTTC. Translating it yields CATSEYYGYTF.

This clonotype appeared a few times. The chain uses TRBV9 and TRBJ2-5, with TRBD2 matching 7 bases. The ends lost 4 bases at V and 4 bases at J; junction bases unmatched: 7. CDR3 length: 14 amino acids. CDR1 SGDLS and CDR2 YYNGEE come from the germline V gene. The CDR3 spells CASSPRGEIETQYF. The CDR3 DNA reads TGTGCCAGCAGCCCCCGGGGGGAGATAGAGACCCAGTACTTC.

This clonotype was recorded at least ten times. The chain links TRBV24-1 to TRBJ2-1; D might be TRBD2 (5 bases). This CDR3 comprises 15 residues. Looked up from germline, CDR1 is KGHDR and CDR2 is SFDVKD. Trimming pared 2 bases from V and 8 bases from J, leaving 15 bases between. DNA of the CDR3: TGTGCCACCAGTGATTGGAGGTTAGCGCAGGATGAGCAGTTCTTC. Protein product: CATSDWRLAQDEQFF.

V gene TRBV7-8 combines with J gene TRBJ2-7, with D perhaps matching TRBD2 (5 bases). The CDR3 spans 12 residues. From germline, CDR1 is SGHVS and CDR2 FQNEAQ. The ends were cut back, 4 bases at V and 3 bases at J, with 7 bases in the middle. Here the CDR3 reads CASSYRGYEQYF. CDR3 nucleotide sequence: TGTGCCAGCAGCTATCGGGGCTACGAGCAGTACTTC.

The table lists this clonotype with many counts. The chain is built from TRBV6-2 or TRBV6-3 and TRBJ1-5; 8 bases line up with TRBD1. Per germline, CDR1 MNHEY and CDR2 SVGEGT. The CDR3 totals 13 residues. Trimming at V came to 7 bases and at J to 10 bases, leaving 9 bases not matched to a gene. The CDR3 DNA reads as TGTGCCAGCAACGACAGGGGCGAGCACCCCCAGCATTTT. Protein: CASNDRGEHPQHF.

This clonotype was detected many times. The chain couples TRBV7-9 to TRBJ1-5; D not certain. Trimming took off 1 base at V and 3 bases at J, with 7 bases between the two ends. The CDR3 has 14 residues. The germline CDR1 and CDR2 sequences are SEHNR and FQNEAQ (reference sequence). In DNA, the CDR3 is TGTGCCAGCAGCTTAGGTGGGGTCAATCAGCCCCAGCATTTT. Amino acid sequence: CASSLGGVNQPQHF.

The chain is built from TRBV5-5 and TRBJ2-3; the D is unclear. This CDR3 has 12 residues. V lost 0 bases and J 5 bases, leaving 4 bases between the germline ends. Germline CDR1 is SGHKS and CDR2 is YYEKEE (reference sequence). Here the CDR3 reads CASSLVRDTQYF. The CDR3 nucleotides read TGTGCCAGCAGCTTGGTGAGAGATACGCAGTATTTT. Using reference TRBV5-5 and TRBJ2-3 for the parts outside the CDR3, the full variable domain is DAGVTQSPTHLIKTRGQQVTLRCSPISGHKSVSWYQQVLGQGPQFIFQYYEKEERGRGNFPDRFSARQFPNYSSELNVNALLLGDSALYLCASSLVRDTQYFGPGTRLTVL.

This clonotype was recorded many times. This chain uses TRBV13 with TRBJ2-7, with D tentatively TRBD2 (5 bases). This CDR3 region has 15 residues. Trimming took off 6 bases at V and 0 bases at J, with 15 bases between the two ends. Per the germline V gene, CDR1 is PRHDT and CDR2 is FYEKMQ (reference sequence). The CDR3 DNA reads as TGTGCCAGCAGTCCCGGGCCGGCGGGCTCCTACGAGCAGTACTTC. Translated: CASSPGPAGSYEQYF.

This chain uses TRBV5-6 with TRBJ2-7; D is uncertain. The CDR3 has 12 residues. Germline V lookup: CDR1 SGHDT, CDR2 YYEEEE. V was shortened by 3 bases and J by 3 bases, with 7 bases between the two germline ends. CDR3 coding DNA: TGTGCCAGCAGCTCTCAGAACTACGAGCAGTACTTC. Translation gives CASSSQNYEQYF.

The sample holds a few counts of this clonotype. The rearrangement uses TRBV28 and TRBJ2-7; the D is unclear. Germline V gives CDR1 MDHEN, CDR2 SYDVKM. The CDR3 runs 14 residues. Trimming removed 5 bases at V and 5 bases at J, with 16 bases between. The CDR3 DNA reads as TGTGCCAGCAGTCCACCCCGTGCCGCGAACGAGCAGTACTTC. It yields the protein CASSPPRAANEQYF.

This clonotype has a handful of counts. The chain uses TRBV29-1 and TRBJ2-7, with 12 bases matching TRBD2. CDR1 and CDR2 (germline): SQVTM, ANQGSEA. This CDR3 is 18 amino acids long. After removal of 4 bases from V and 4 bases from J, the junction contained 17 bases not matched to a gene. CDR3 sequence reads: CSVGGQGLMTSGSYEQYF. CDR3 nucleotide sequence: TGCAGCGTTGGGGGACAGGGTTTGATGACTAGCGGGAGTTACGAGCAGTACTTC.